This T cell receptor beta chain was captured in a study of T cells in Graves' hyperthyroidism and ophthalmopathy (dated by TCRdb to about 2019). Background on the whole study: Peripheral blood was collected at initial diagnosis, before any treatment. For training and testing, the 100 or so patients in the discovery cohort were randomly divided in a 7:3 ratio. After blood sampling, hyperthyroidism patients were treated with methimazole at a starting dose of 30 mg daily, and ophthalmopathy patients were treated with high-dose intravenous methylprednisolone. An independent validation cohort of under 20 hyperthyroidism patients and roughly 16 patients who later progressed to ophthalmopathy tested prospective prediction of ophthalmopathy. The paper describes TCR Vbeta CDR3 sequencing of 140 or so peripheral blood samples, made up of fewer than 50 ophthalmopathy patients, approximately 73 hyperthyroidism patients and 17 progressor patients. A discovery cohort of about a hundred patients, roughly 45 with Graves' ophthalmopathy and 55 to 60 with stable Graves' hyperthyroidism, was used to find distinguishing TCR V-J signatures. Thyroid tissue and blood T-cell repertoires from six Graves' hyperthyroidism patients were also compared in the study.

The sample holds many counts of this clonotype. Its recognized antigen is unknown. Within one base of it there is no much larger clone, and no base qualities were kept. Ophthalmopathy patients had moderately to severely active disease, with a Clinical Activity Score of 3 or more, a NOSPECS grade of 4 or more, and a disease duration of less than 3 months. Patients with uncontrolled infections, other autoimmune diseases, pregnancy or lactation were excluded. Diagnoses were established on the basis of clinical symptoms, serum thyroxine and TRAb, thyroid ultrasound, and orbital computed tomography. Ficoll-Paque density gradient centrifugation was used to isolate PBMCs from about 9.4 ml of fresh peripheral blood. Total RNA was extracted using Trizol reagent, and RNA quality was assessed on an Agilent 2100 Bioanalyzer. Overall study results and their limits: No statistical method was used to fix the sample size in advance, and group allocation was not hidden from the investigators. In cross-validation, a model built on a 13 V-J signature told ophthalmopathy apart from stable hyperthyroidism with roughly 87% sensitivity and approximately 84% specificity, and in testing the same model reached 80%/75%. In validation, the model predicted progression to ophthalmopathy a median of about 6 months before onset, with about 67% sensitivity and 72.22% specificity. Most expanded thyroid clonotypes (frequency above 0.001) were also found in blood, which suggests that blood repertoires may mirror thyroid immune responses.

The TCR beta CDR3 regions were amplified from RNA transcripts. For the first round of RT-PCR on the TCR CDR3, the HTBI primer set was used together with the Qiagen OneStep RT-PCR kit. Libraries were constructed in a second round of multiplex PCR, after which size selection and purification were performed. Libraries were sequenced paired-end with 100 bp reads on an Illumina HiSeq2000. As for the authors' bioinformatics: SOAPnuke was used to process the raw data, removing reads that contained adapters or uncalled bases, had a mean Phred below 15, or lacked an exact match to the constant primer or identifier. High-quality paired reads were merged using COPE v1.2.5, and each unique nucleotide sequence was defined as a clonotype. MiTCR v1.1 was used to align clonotypes to the IMGT TRBV, TRBD and TRBJ reference segments. The analysis included only V-J combinations with a frequency above 0.0001, which together covered approximately 99% of the repertoires. A TCS score was defined as the ratio between F50 (clonal expansion) and ExV (chaos), using BLOSUM62-based TCRdist between CDR3 peptides within each V-J. Welch's t-statistics and random forest reduced just over 500 V-J features to 13, which were used in a naive Bayes classifier (R e1071). TCRdb applied fastp at Q25 and MiXCR to the public reads, then kept only in-frame beta chains. Duplicate CDR3 protein sequences are folded into a single record with the most common DNA and genes. TCRdb's processing, not the study's, gives the V and J calls here. In all, the sample holds 250,000 or so distinct CDR3 sequences, and about 17% of those were seen once. Around 30% of the sample lies in the top ten.

The CDR3 covers 14 residues, taking in both the cysteine and the phenylalanine. Of all the DNA, just the CDR3 is kept, 42 bases in frame from base 1. The germline ends are 9 bases apart after V is trimmed by 1 base and J by 3 bases. As encoded in the germline V gene (reference sequence), CDR1 is SEHNR while CDR2 is FQNEAQ. The source of this sequence is a woman aged 18-29 years with Graves' ophthalmopathy. This chain joins TRBV7-9 to TRBJ2-5; no confident D gene assignment can be made. Sequencing input: blood. For the CDR3, the sequence is CASSLVGSEETQYF. At the DNA level, the sequence is TGTGCCAGCAGCTTAGTGGGCAGCGAAGAGACCCAGTACTTC. Reference TRBV7-9 and TRBJ2-5 proteins supply the regions before and after the CDR3; the full variable domain is: DTGVSQNPRHKITKRGQNVTFRCDPISEHNRLYWYRQTLGQGPEFLTYFQNEAQLEKSRLLSDRFSAERPKGSFSTLEIQRTEQGDSAMYLCASSLVGSEETQYFGPGTRLLVL.